This T cell receptor (delta chain) was captured in a study of γδ T cells in repeated Plasmodium falciparum infection. Across the study: Donors had four controlled P. falciparum NF54 infections over around 640 days.

The germline V gene encodes CDR1 GEAIGNYY and CDR2 EKD. Trimming removed 0 bases from V and 0 bases from J; junction bases left unmatched: 4. The length of the CDR3 is 17 residues. By share, this clone ranks as medium-sized (0.01 to 0.1%). Antigen specificity is unknown. Different DNA sequences within this sample yield the same CDR3. TCRdb reanalysed the multiplex PCR reads via CATT. Of about 57,000 delta-chain clones listed, approximately 1.5% are singletons. Study-level results: In Vdelta2-negative, largely Vdelta1+, gammadelta repertoires, repeated controlled infections appeared to drive clonal selection waves. Over time and infection, Vgamma9/Vdelta2+ repertoires remained highly stable and polyclonal. Malian children's Vdelta2-negative repertoires appeared more expanded and less diverse than Australians'.

Bulk repertoires came from Vgamma9/Vdelta2+ or Vdelta2-negative gammadelta T cells flow-sorted from PBMC. The rearrangement links TRDV2 to TRDJ1; TRDD3 matches at 12 bases. Sequencing was done on a sample of gamma-delta T cells from blood. This receptor was identified in a pool of human donors (malaria-infected and uninfected, not separated). CDR3 sequence: CACDTEYWGIHTDKLIF. For the CDR3, the DNA is TGTGCCTGTGACACCGAGTACTGGGGGATACACACCGATAAACTCATCTTT.